The T cell receptor beta chain described here comes from a study of tumor-infiltrating lymphocytes in primary liver carcinoma. Study at large: Resecting the tumor surgically was how the patients' primary liver carcinoma was treated. The patient group consisted of men and women aged 30 to 69 years.

Study-wide results and caveats: Paired tumor-adjacent and tumor-blood samples overlapped less than tumor region pairs did.

Reverse transcription of about 500 ng total RNA with a constant-region primer produced TCR beta cDNA. Three nested multiplex PCR rounds, a slightly modified ARM-PCR, produced the libraries for TCR beta. Primers for the first two PCR rounds were TRBV1-TRBV30 forward primers and a C-beta reverse primer (roughly 10 cycles per round). Via MiXCR, TCRdb re-called the multiplex PCR reads, giving one row per CDR3 protein. The sample records 150,000 to 200,000 distinct CDR3 sequences, over 45% being singletons. This clonotype was counted between two and nine times. No antigen is known for it. Trimming left V 1 base short and J 0 bases short, with 13 bases between. The CDR3 sequence is 18 residues long. In germline, CDR1 is MGHRA, CDR2 YSYEKL. The researchers obtained blood RNA from unsorted whole blood and also extracted germline DNA. Approximately 3.7 milliliters of peripheral blood were collected before surgery.

The rearrangement uses TRBV4-1 and TRBJ1-6; D is possibly TRBD1 (5 bases). The TCR originated in a middle-aged man with primary liver carcinoma and hepatitis B virus infection. The sequencing input was peripheral blood. In nucleotides, the CDR3 is TGCGCCAGCAGCCAAGTCAGCGGGGGAAGCTCCTATAATTCACCCCTCCACTTT. It translates to CASSQVSGGSSYNSPLHF.